This T cell receptor (beta chain) was captured by sequencing in a study of regulatory T cells in long-lasting Graves disease. Arm-PCR of CDR3 regions and iRepertoire HTBI primers were used to build TCR beta libraries. TCRdb ran MiXCR on the multiplex PCR reads and lists one entry per CDR3 protein. The sample lists roughly 430,000 distinct CDR3 sequences; about 21% were seen once. As for time point: persistent/refractory GD, antithyroid drugs over 5 years with positive TRAb. Construction of the TCR library relied on RNA isolated from PBMCs. Sequenced here: peripheral blood mononuclear cells (PBMCs), sampled when the disease was refractory, from a patient treated with antithyroid drugs. The receptor comes from a female donor with Graves disease.

CDR3 DNA: TGTGCCAGCGGGGGGCAGAATGAAAAACTGTTTTTT. It is translated as CASGGQNEKLFF. V usage is TRBV2 and J usage is TRBJ1-4; D might be TRBD1 (6 bases). The CDR3 runs to 12 residues. Germline V gene sequence: CDR1 SNHLY, CDR2 FYNNEI. Trimming shortened V by 8 bases and J by 5 bases, and 9 bases separated the two germline ends.